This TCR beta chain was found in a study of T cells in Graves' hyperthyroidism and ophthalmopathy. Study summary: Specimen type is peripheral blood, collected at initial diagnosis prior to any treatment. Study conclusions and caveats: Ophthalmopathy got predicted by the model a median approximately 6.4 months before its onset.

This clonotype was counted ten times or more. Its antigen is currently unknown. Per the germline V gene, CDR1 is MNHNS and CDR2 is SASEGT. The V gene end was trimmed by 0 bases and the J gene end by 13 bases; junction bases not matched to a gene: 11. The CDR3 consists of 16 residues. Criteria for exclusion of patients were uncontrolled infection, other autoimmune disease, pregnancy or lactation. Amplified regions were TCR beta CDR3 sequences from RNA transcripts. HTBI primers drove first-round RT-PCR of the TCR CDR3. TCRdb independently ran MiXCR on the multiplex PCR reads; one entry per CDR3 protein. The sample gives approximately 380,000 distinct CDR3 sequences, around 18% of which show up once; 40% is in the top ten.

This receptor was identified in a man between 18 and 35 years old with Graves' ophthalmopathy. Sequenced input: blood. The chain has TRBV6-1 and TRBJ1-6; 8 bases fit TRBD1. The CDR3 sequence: CASSEASGQGAFPLHF. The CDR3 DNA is TGTGCCAGCAGTGAAGCTTCAGGACAGGGTGCATTTCCCCTCCACTTT.